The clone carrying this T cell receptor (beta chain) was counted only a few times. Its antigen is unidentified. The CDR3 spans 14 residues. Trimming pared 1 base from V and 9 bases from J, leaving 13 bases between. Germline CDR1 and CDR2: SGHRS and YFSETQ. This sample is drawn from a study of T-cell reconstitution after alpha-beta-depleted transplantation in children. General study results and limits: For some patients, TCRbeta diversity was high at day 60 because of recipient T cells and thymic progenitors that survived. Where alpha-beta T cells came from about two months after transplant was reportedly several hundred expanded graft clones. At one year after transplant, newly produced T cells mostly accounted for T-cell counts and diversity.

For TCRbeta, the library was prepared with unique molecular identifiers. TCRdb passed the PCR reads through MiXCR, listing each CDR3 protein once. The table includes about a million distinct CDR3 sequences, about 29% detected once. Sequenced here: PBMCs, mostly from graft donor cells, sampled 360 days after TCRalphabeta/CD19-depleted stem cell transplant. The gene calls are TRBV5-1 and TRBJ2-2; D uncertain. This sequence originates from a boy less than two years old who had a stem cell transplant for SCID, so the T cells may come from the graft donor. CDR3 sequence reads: CASSLFSGQRELFF. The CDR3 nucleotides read TGCGCCAGCAGCTTGTTTTCGGGTCAGCGGGAGCTGTTTTTT.